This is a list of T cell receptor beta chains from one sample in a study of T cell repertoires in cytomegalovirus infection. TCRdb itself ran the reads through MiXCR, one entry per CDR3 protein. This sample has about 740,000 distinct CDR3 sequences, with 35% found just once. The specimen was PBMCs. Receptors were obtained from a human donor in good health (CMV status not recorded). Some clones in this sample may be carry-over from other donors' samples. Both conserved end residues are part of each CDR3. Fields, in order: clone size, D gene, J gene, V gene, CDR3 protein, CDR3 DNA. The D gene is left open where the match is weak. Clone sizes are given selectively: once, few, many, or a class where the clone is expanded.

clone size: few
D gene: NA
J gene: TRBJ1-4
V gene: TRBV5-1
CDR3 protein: CASSLRGAEGNEKLFF
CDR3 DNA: TGCGCCAGCAGCCTGCGGGGGGCAGAAGGGAATGAAAAACTGTTTTTT

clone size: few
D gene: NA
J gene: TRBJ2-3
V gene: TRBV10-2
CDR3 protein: CASKAATDTQYF
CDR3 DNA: TGCGCCAGCAAGGCAGCCACAGATACGCAGTATTTT

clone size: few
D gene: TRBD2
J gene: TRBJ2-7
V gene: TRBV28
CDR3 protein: CASGLLAGISYEQYF
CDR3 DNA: TGTGCCAGCGGATTGCTAGCGGGCATCTCCTACGAGCAGTACTTC

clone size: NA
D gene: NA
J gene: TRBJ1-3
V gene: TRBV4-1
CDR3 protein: CASSQDWGGHSGNTIYF
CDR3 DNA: TGCGCCAGCAGCCAAGATTGGGGAGGTCACTCTGGAAACACCATATATTTT

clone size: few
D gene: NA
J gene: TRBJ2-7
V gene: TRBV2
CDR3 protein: CASSEGTAAYEQYF
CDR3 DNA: TGTGCCAGCAGTGAAGGGACAGCGGCCTACGAGCAGTACTTC

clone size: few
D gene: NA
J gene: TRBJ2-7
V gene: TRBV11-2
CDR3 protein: CASSLRLTPWLHEQYF
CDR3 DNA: TGTGCCAGCAGCTTACGACTTACGCCATGGCTCCACGAGCAGTACTTC

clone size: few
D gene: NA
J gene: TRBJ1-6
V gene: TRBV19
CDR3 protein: CASRRQSNSPLHF
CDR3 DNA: TGTGCCAGTAGGAGACAGTCTAATTCACCCCTCCACTTT

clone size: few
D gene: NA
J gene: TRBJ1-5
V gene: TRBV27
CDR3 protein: CASSFNPYSNQPQHF
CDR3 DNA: TGTGCCAGCAGTTTCAACCCCTATAGCAATCAGCCCCAGCATTTT

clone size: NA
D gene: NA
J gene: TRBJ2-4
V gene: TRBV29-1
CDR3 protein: CSVVPGEAAKNIQYF
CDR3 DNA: TGCAGCGTTGTGCCGGGGGAGGCGGCCAAAAACATTCAGTACTTC

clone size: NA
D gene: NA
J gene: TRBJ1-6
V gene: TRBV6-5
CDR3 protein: CASSYSGVYNSPLHF
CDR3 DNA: TGTGCCAGCAGTTACTCAGGGGTGTATAATTCACCCCTCCACTTT

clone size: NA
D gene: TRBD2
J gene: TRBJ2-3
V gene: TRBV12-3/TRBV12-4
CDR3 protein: CASTPGGGRGDTQYF
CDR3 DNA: TGTGCCAGCACTCCCGGGGGGGGCAGGGGAGATACGCAGTATTTT

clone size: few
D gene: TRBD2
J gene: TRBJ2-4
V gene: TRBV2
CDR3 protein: CASWIAGKNIQYF
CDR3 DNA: TGTGCCAGCTGGATAGCGGGAAAAAACATTCAGTACTTC

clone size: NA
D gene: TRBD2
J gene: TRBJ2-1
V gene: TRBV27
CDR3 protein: CASGLAGSADEQFF
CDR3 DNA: TGTGCCAGCGGACTAGCTGGGAGTGCCGATGAGCAGTTCTTC

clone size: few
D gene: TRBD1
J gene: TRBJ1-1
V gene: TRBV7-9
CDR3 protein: CASSLQGTGNTEAFF
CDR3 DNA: TGTGCCAGCAGCCTACAAGGGACAGGAAACACTGAAGCTTTCTTT

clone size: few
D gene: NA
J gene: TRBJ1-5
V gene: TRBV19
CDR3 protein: CASSIEFRGNSNQPQHF
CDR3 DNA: TGTGCCAGTAGTATCGAATTTAGGGGGAATAGCAATCAGCCCCAGCATTTT

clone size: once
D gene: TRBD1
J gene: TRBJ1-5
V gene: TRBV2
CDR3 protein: CASSEASTGLGDQPQHF
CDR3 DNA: TGTGCCAGCAGTGAAGCGTCGACAGGGTTAGGGGATCAGCCCCAGCATTTT

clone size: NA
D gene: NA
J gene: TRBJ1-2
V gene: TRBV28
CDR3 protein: CATRARWGYTF
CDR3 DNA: TGTGCCACCAGGGCCCGGTGGGGCTACACCTTC

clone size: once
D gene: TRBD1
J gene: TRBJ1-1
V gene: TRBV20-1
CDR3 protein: CSARRGTVNTEAFF
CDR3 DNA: TGCAGTGCTCGGAGAGGGACAGTCAACACTGAAGCTTTCTTT

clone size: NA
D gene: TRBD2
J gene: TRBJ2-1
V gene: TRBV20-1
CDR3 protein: CSVRGRENDEQFF
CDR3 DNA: TGCAGTGTAAGAGGGCGGGAGAACGATGAGCAGTTCTTC

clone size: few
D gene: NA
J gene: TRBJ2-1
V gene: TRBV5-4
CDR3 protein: CASSLGLGGLNEQFF
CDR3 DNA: TGTGCCAGCAGCTTGGGTCTCGGGGGACTTAATGAGCAGTTCTTC

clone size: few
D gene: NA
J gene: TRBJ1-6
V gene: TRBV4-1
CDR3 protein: CASSQEPTAYNSPLHF
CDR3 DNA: TGCGCCAGCAGCCAAGAACCGACAGCTTATAATTCACCCCTCCACTTT

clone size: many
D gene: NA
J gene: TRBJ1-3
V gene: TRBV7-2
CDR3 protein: CASSAQGLGNTIYF
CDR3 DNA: TGTGCCAGCAGCGCACAGGGCCTCGGAAACACCATATATTTT

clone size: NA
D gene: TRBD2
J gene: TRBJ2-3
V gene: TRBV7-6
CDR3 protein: CASSLDVGLARNTQYF
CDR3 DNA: TGTGCCAGCAGCTTAGATGTTGGACTAGCCCGCAATACGCAGTATTTT

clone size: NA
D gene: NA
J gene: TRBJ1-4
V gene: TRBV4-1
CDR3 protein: CASSQDAGRPPEKLFF
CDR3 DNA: TGCGCCAGCAGCCAAGATGCGGGAAGGCCCCCTGAAAAACTGTTTTTT

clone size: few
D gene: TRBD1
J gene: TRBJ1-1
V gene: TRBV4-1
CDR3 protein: CASSATSGTGARSGNTEAFF
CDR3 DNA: TGCGCCAGCAGCGCCACTTCCGGGACAGGAGCGAGATCCGGGAACACTGAAGCTTTCTTT

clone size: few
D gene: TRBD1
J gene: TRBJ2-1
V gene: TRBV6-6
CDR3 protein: CASRPPQGASNEQFF
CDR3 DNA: TGTGCCAGCAGGCCACCGCAGGGGGCGAGCAATGAGCAGTTCTTC

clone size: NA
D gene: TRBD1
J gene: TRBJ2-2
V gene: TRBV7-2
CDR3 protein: CASSQTGPLELFF
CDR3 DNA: TGTGCCAGCAGCCAGACAGGGCCCTTGGAGCTGTTTTTT

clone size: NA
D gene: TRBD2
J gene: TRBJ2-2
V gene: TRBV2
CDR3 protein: CASKERENTGELFF
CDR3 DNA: TGTGCCAGCAAGGAGCGGGAGAACACCGGGGAGCTGTTTTTT

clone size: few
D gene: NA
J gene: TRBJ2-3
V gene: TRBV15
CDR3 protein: CATSRGEVIRTDTQYF
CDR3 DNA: TGTGCCACCAGCAGAGGGGAGGTAATTCGCACAGATACGCAGTATTTT

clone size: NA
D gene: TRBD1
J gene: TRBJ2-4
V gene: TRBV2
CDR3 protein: CASSRQGTKNIQYF
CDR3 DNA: TGTGCCAGCAGTAGACAGGGTACCAAAAACATTCAGTACTTC

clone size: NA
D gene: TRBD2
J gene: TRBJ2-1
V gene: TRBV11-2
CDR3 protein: CASSLEGLAANEQFF
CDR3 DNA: TGTGCCAGCAGCTTAGAGGGACTAGCAGCCAATGAGCAGTTCTTC

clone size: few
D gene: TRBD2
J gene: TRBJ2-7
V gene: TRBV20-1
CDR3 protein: CSARILAGGFEQYF
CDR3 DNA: TGCAGTGCTAGAATACTGGCGGGAGGCTTCGAGCAGTACTTC

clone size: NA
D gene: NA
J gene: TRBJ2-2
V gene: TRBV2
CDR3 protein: CASRGGSNTGELFF
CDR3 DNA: TGTGCCAGCAGGGGAGGATCGAACACCGGGGAGCTGTTTTTT

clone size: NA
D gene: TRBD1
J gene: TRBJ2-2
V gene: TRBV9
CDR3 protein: CASSVGTGANTGELFF
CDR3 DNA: TGTGCCAGCAGCGTAGGGACAGGGGCGAACACCGGGGAGCTGTTTTTT

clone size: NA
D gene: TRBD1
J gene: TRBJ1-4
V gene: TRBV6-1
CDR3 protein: CASSTTGPGEKLFF
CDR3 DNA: TGTGCCAGCAGTACGACAGGGCCGGGTGAAAAACTGTTTTTT

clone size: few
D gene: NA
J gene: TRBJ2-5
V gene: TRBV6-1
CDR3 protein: CASSESGSSQETQYF
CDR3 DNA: TGTGCCAGCAGTGAAAGCGGCAGTTCCCAAGAGACCCAGTACTTC

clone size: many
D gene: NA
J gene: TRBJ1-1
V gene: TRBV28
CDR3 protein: CASSFFGQMNTEAFF
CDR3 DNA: TGTGCCAGCAGTTTCTTCGGACAGATGAACACTGAAGCTTTCTTT

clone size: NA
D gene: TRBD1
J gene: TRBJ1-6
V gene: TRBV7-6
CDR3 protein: CASSTTGGFSPLHF
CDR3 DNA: TGTGCCAGCAGCACGACAGGGGGTTTTTCACCCCTCCACTTT

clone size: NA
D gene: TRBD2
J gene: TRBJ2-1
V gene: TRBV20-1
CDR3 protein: CSASVSGRGNEQFF
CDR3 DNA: TGCAGTGCTAGCGTTAGCGGGAGGGGTAATGAGCAGTTCTTC

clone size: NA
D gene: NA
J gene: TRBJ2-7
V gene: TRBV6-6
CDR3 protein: CASSYSIRDTKKDYEQYF
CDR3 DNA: TGTGCCAGCAGTTACTCGATCCGGGACACCAAGAAAGACTACGAGCAGTACTTC

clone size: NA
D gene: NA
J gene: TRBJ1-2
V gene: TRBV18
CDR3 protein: CASSPTAPPSSYGYTF
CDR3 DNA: TGTGCCAGCTCACCTACCGCTCCCCCTTCATCCTATGGCTACACCTTC

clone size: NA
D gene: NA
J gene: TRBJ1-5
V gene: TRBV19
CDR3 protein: CASTRRGGSKRGNQPQHF
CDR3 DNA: TGTGCCAGTACCCGAAGGGGGGGATCTAAGCGTGGGAATCAGCCCCAGCATTTT

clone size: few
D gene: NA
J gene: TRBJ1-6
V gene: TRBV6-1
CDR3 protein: CASSGTQLGSPLHF
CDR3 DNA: TGTGCCAGCAGTGGTACCCAGTTGGGCTCACCCCTCCACTTT

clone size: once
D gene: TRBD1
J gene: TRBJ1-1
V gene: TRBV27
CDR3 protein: CASSGGTGLVDAFF
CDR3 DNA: TGTGCCAGCAGTGGGGGGACAGGGTTGGTGGATGCTTTCTTT

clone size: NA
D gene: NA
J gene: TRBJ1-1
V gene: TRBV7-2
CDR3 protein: CASSLALWGANTEAFF
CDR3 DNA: TGTGCCAGCAGCTTAGCGCTCTGGGGAGCGAACACTGAAGCTTTCTTT

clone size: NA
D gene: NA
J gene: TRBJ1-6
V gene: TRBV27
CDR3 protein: CASRRKTGDNSPLHF
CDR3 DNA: TGTGCCAGCAGGCGAAAAACAGGAGATAATTCACCCCTCCACTTT